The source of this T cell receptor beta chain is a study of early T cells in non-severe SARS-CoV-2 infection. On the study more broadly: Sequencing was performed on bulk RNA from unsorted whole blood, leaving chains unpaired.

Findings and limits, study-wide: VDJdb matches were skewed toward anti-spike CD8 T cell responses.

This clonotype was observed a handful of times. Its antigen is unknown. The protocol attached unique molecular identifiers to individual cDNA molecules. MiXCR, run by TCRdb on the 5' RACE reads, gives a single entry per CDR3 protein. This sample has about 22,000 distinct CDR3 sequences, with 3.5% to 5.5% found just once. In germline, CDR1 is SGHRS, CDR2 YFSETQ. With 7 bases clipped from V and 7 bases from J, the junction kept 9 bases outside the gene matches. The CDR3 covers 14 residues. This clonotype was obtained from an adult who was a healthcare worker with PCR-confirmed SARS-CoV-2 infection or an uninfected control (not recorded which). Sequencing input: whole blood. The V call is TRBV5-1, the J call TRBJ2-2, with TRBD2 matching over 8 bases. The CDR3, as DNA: TGCGCCAGCGGACTAGCATCCGAGGTCGGGGAGCTGTTTTTT. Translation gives CASGLASEVGELFF.